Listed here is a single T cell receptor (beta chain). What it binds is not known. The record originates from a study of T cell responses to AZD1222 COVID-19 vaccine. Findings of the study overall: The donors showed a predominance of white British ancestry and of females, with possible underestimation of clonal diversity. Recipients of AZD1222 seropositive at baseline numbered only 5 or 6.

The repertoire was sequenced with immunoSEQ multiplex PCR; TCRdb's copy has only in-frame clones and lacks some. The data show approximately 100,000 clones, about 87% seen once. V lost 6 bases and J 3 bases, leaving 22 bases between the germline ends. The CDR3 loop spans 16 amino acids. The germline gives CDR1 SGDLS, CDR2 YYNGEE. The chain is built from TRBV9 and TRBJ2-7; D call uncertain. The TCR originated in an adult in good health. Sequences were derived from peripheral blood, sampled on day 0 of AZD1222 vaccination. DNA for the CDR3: TGTGCCAGCACCGTCGGACCAGCCCTCCTAGTCTACGAGCAGTACTTC. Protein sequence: CASTVGPALLVYEQYF.